These 7 T cell receptor beta chains originate from one sample sequenced in a study of cytomegalovirus exposure and HLA in healthy donors. The PCR ran on 60 Vbeta and 13 Jbeta primers. Libraries were prepared by immunoSEQ multiplex PCR; TCRdb keeps only in-frame clonotypes and omits some of them. The sample yields 95,000 to 150,000 clones, 80% seen once. Sequenced: PBMCs. These receptors were taken from a female donor in good health and CMV-seronegative.

The chain uses TRBV7-8 and TRBJ1-2; D uncertain. Deletions cut 5 bases from V and 8 bases from J, with 15 bases between. CDR3 length equals 13 residues. Germline CDR1 reads SGHVS; CDR2 reads FQNEAQ. The CDR3 loop is CASSPRWGEGYTF. The CDR3 DNA sequence: TGTGCCAGCAGCCCCAGGTGGGGAGAGGGCTACACCTTC.

J is TRBJ2-7 and V is TRBV5-1; 7 bases agree with TRBD1. The junction had 9 bases not matched to a gene; V was cut back by 3 bases and J by 6 bases. Germline lookup yields CDR1 SGHRS and CDR2 YFSETQ. This CDR3 has 14 amino acids. The CDR3 DNA sequence: TGCGCCAGCAGCTCGATAACTGGACAGGCCGAGCAGTACTTC. The encoded protein is CASSSITGQAEQYF.

The DNA of the CDR3 is TGTGCCAGCAGCCAGGGACAGGGGCGATCACGGATCTTTGGCTACACCTTC. Protein product: CASSQGQGRSRIFGYTF. The chain links TRBV5-5 to TRBJ1-2, with 10 bases aligning to TRBD1. CDR3 length equals 17 residues. Losses at the gene ends were 4 bases for V and 7 bases for J; bases not matched to a gene: 16. Germline CDR1 and CDR2: SGHKS and YYEKEE (reference sequence).

The CDR3 sequence is CASSPPGGLKLFF. Here the CDR3 DNA reads TGTGCCAGCTCACCTCCCGGGGGGTTAAAACTGTTTTTT. V gene TRBV18 combines with J gene TRBJ1-4, with D possibly matching TRBD1 (5 bases). With 3 bases removed from V and 10 bases from J, the gap between germline ends came to 12 bases. The CDR3 has 13 residues. The germline V gene encodes CDR1 KGHSH and CDR2 LQKENI.

V and J are TRBV25-1 and TRBJ2-5, with 8 bases that match TRBD1. J lost 1 base, V lost 3 bases, and 10 bases had no gene match. The CDR3 totals 17 residues. Germline CDR1 reads MGHDK; CDR2 reads SYGVNS. This CDR3 reads CASSDPGQGGTQETQYF. The CDR3 DNA reads TGTGCCAGCAGTGATCCCGGACAGGGTGGCACCCAAGAGACCCAGTACTTC.

The V gene is TRBV7-3, the J gene TRBJ1-1; a possible D gene is TRBD1 (5 bases). CDR1 SGHTA and CDR2 FQGTGA come from the germline V gene. V was shortened by 5 bases and J by 7 bases, with 14 bases between the two germline ends. The CDR3 is 13 amino acids. The CDR3 protein is CASSQDWGVEAFF. The DNA for the CDR3 is TGTGCCAGCAGCCAAGACTGGGGGGTTGAAGCTTTCTTT.

A single count supports this clone. This chain uses TRBV29-1 with TRBJ2-7; 12 bases are a match to TRBD2. The ends lost 5 bases at V and 2 bases at J; junction bases unmatched: 7. CDR1 and CDR2 from the germline V gene are SQVTM and ANQGSEA. This CDR3 comprises 15 residues. CDR3 DNA sequence: TGCAGCGTTCCGAAAACTAGCGGGGGGACCTACGAGCAGTACTTC. This translates into CSVPKTSGGTYEQYF.